The 2 T cell receptor beta chains in this list originate from one sample, sequenced in a study of shared clonotypes between healthy human individuals. The data were produced by immunoSEQ multiplex PCR, yet TCRdb's version contains in-frame clones alone and is incomplete. The table lists hundreds of thousands of clones, approximately 96% of them singletons. Terminally differentiated effector memory CD45RA+ cells were excluded by CCR7 positive selection of CD45RO-negative cells. The sample comprised naive CD8+ T cells sorted from blood. Receptors were obtained from a woman in her thirties in good health.

J is TRBJ2-1 and V is TRBV25-1; no firm D call. V was clipped by 6 bases and J by 7 bases, with 4 bases between them. Germline V gene lookup returns CDR1 MGHDK and CDR2 SYGVNS. The CDR3 consists of 10 residues. The CDR3 region has the DNA TGTGCCAGCAGGCTAAATGAGCAGTTCTTC. It is translated as CASRLNEQFF.

As for this clone: The sample carries other DNA sequences with the same CDR3. V usage is TRBV27 and J usage is TRBJ2-1; D is perhaps TRBD2 (6 bases). Germline V gives CDR1 MNHEY, CDR2 SMNVEV (reference sequence). Trimming shortened V by 2 bases and J by 5 bases, and 7 bases separated the two germline ends. This CDR3 is built from 13 residues. The CDR3 sequence: CASSLRTNNEQFF. In DNA, the CDR3 is TGTGCCAGCAGTTTACGGACTAACAATGAGCAGTTCTTC.